This entry is about one T cell receptor beta chain. This sample is part of a study of T cell responses to AZD1222 COVID-19 vaccine. This CDR3 region has 13 residues. V lost 11 bases, J lost 4 bases, and 3 bases stayed unmatched. In germline, CDR1 is MDHEN, CDR2 SYDVKM. Data came from immunoSEQ multiplex PCR; TCRdb stores just in-frame clones and leaves some out. The table shows about 140,000 clones, with 88% occurring only once. The chain links TRBV28 to TRBJ2-5, with 14 bases aligning to TRBD2. The origin of this receptor is an adult who received the AZD1222 COVID-19 vaccine. The source was peripheral blood, collected 28 days after the second AZD1222 dose. The CDR3: CAGGLAGGETQYF. DNA of the CDR3: TGTGCCGGAGGACTAGCGGGAGGAGAGACCCAGTACTTC.